These T cell receptor beta chains were read from a single sample in a study of T cells after yellow fever vaccination. TCRdb passed the 5' RACE reads through MiXCR, listing each CDR3 protein once. The sample consists of about 630,000 distinct CDR3 sequences, about 12% of them appearing once. The material sequenced was PBMCs, taken on the day of the yellow fever booster vaccination. The receptors come from a man under 40 who received the YFV17D yellow fever vaccine. The CDR3 runs from the conserved cysteine through the conserved F or W. Each record gives: V gene, J gene, CDR3 protein.

v_gene: TRBV20-1
j_gene: TRBJ2-1
CDR3aa: CSASSRADDNEQFF

v_gene: TRBV7-8
j_gene: TRBJ2-2
CDR3aa: CASSQGLAGVLNTGELFF

v_gene: TRBV30
j_gene: TRBJ2-3
CDR3aa: CAWSPPWAGTDTQYF

v_gene: TRBV5-1
j_gene: TRBJ2-1
CDR3aa: CASTEGQGSYNEQFF

v_gene: TRBV7-9
j_gene: TRBJ2-3
CDR3aa: CASSLSRTGLPPDTQYF

v_gene: TRBV29-1
j_gene: TRBJ2-1
CDR3aa: CSAVGDREYSRSYNEQFF

v_gene: TRBV5-5
j_gene: TRBJ2-1
CDR3aa: CASSLKIAGVLEQFF

v_gene: TRBV18
j_gene: TRBJ2-2
CDR3aa: CASSPQKSGELFF

v_gene: TRBV3-1
j_gene: TRBJ2-7
CDR3aa: CASSEDTSYEQYF

v_gene: TRBV7-8
j_gene: TRBJ2-2
CDR3aa: CASSALRSQAGELFF

v_gene: TRBV20-1
j_gene: TRBJ2-7
CDR3aa: CSGRDRVVKEYF

v_gene: TRBV10-1
j_gene: TRBJ2-1
CDR3aa: CASMGELGNEQFF

v_gene: TRBV12-3/TRBV12-4
j_gene: TRBJ1-2
CDR3aa: CASSNNVGGYTF

v_gene: TRBV20-1
j_gene: TRBJ2-1
CDR3aa: CSAKRGEGTNEQFF

v_gene: TRBV11-2
j_gene: TRBJ2-5
CDR3aa: CASSLWAGSQETQYF

v_gene: TRBV7-2
j_gene: TRBJ1-4
CDR3aa: CASSLERRATNEKLFF

v_gene: TRBV7-2
j_gene: TRBJ2-4
CDR3aa: CASSPLEGGAKNIQYF

v_gene: TRBV7-2
j_gene: TRBJ2-5
CDR3aa: CASSFGPGLQETQYF